What follows are 32 T cell receptor beta chains derived from one specimen sequenced in a study of immune evolution from preneoplasia to lung adenocarcinoma. Profiling relied on immunoSEQ multiplex PCR, and the TCRdb table lists in-frame clones only, not all of them. The sample lists around 7,000 clones; 77% were seen once. Sequencing used FFPE lung adenocarcinoma in situ tissue. These TCRs come from a person aged 60 to 85 with lung adenocarcinoma.

V usage is TRBV7-9 and J usage is TRBJ2-3; no firm D call. Looked up from germline, CDR1 is SEHNR and CDR2 is FQNEAQ (reference sequence). Trimming took off 2 bases at V and 5 bases at J, with 5 bases between the two ends. The CDR3 covers 12 residues. In nucleotides, the CDR3 is TGTGCCAGCAGCTTAATGGGAGATACGCAGTATTTT. Its translation: CASSLMGDTQYF.

CDR3 in DNA: TGTGCCAGCAGCCGACCCGGGACGGCTGGAAACACCATATATTTT. Translated, it gives CASSRPGTAGNTIYF. The genes are TRBV14 and TRBJ1-3; possible D gene TRBD1, 5 bases. The CDR3 has 15 amino acids. Trimming removed 4 bases at V and 2 bases at J, with 12 bases between. Germline V gene sequence: CDR1 SGHDN, CDR2 FVKESK.

The rearrangement joins TRBV5-1 to TRBJ2-7; tentative D call: TRBD1 (6 bases). The CDR3 length is 15 residues. V was pared by 4 bases and J by 2 bases, with 16 bases between. Germline V gene data show CDR1 as SGHRS and CDR2 as YFSETQ. This chain's CDR3 is CASSDGTGITYEQYF. The CDR3 DNA is TGCGCCAGCAGCGACGGTACAGGGATTACCTACGAGCAGTACTTC.

The rearrangement links TRBV2 to TRBJ2-1; TRBD2 matches at 11 bases. Germline CDR1 SNHLY, CDR2 FYNNEI. CDR3 size: 18 residues. V dropped 0 bases and J dropped 9; count of bases not matched to a gene: 13. The CDR3 is CASSEALFASGGRGEQFF. CDR3 coding DNA: TGTGCCAGCAGTGAAGCGCTTTTCGCTAGCGGGGGGCGAGGTGAGCAGTTCTTC.

The rearrangement links TRBV6-5 to TRBJ1-2; tentatively, D is TRBD1 (6 bases). V shed 4 bases and J shed 4 bases, with 10 bases lying between them. CDR3 length equals 13 residues. Germline assignment: CDR1 MNHEY and CDR2 SVGAGI. DNA of the CDR3: TGTGCCAGCAGTTTTCAGGGGCCCTATGGCTACACCTTC. It translates to CASSFQGPYGYTF.

This chain joins TRBV4-1 and TRBJ1-2; 7 bases are shared with TRBD1. This CDR3 is 19 amino acids long. The trim removed 4 bases at V and 0 bases at J, leaving 17 bases unmatched. Germline CDR1 reads MGHRA; CDR2 reads YSYEKL. The CDR3 loop reads CASSRLLGGRQGTNYGYTF. In DNA form, the CDR3 reads TGCGCCAGCAGCCGACTGCTGGGGGGCCGACAGGGCACTAACTATGGCTACACCTTC.

The rearrangement links TRBV28 to TRBJ1-1; 7 bases are shared with TRBD1. Trimming cost V 1 base and J 4 bases; bases outside gene matches: 9. Germline CDR1 MDHEN, CDR2 SYDVKM. This CDR3 region has 16 residues. CDR3 sequence: CASSLSTGEVRTEAFF. The DNA of the CDR3 is TGTGCCAGCAGTTTATCCACAGGGGAAGTTCGCACTGAAGCTTTCTTT. Full variable domain (remainder filled in from reference TRBV28 and TRBJ1-1): DVKVTQSSRYLVKRTGEKVFLECVQDMDHENMFWYRQDPGLGLRLIYFSYDVKMKEKGDIPEGYSVSREKKERFSLILESASTNQTSMYLCASSLSTGEVRTEAFFGQGTRLTVV.

The V call is TRBV7-3, the J call TRBJ1-6; D possibly corresponds to TRBD1 (5 bases). CDR1 is SGHTA, CDR2 FQGTGA, per germline. The germline V and J ends were trimmed by 4 bases and 8 bases, with 9 bases remaining between them. The CDR3 is 13 amino acids. The DNA of the CDR3 is TGTGCCAGCAGCTACCCGGGGGATTCACCCCTCCACTTT. Amino acids: CASSYPGDSPLHF.

The chain couples TRBV19 to TRBJ2-3; 9 nucleotides agree with TRBD2. V was pared by 7 bases and J by 5 bases, with 10 bases of the junction left unmatched. CDR3 length: 15 amino acids. The V gene's germline CDR1 is LNHDA and CDR2 SQIVND (reference sequence). The CDR3 loop is CASNGDAGGLDTQYF. CDR3 nucleotide sequence: TGTGCCAGTAACGGGGACGCGGGGGGGCTAGATACGCAGTATTTT.

V usage is TRBV7-3 and J usage is TRBJ2-3, with TRBD2 identical over 10 bases. Germline V gene lookup returns CDR1 SGHTA and CDR2 FQGTGA. The junction had 3 bases not matched to a gene; V was cut back by 5 bases and J by 1 base. The CDR3 spans 15 residues. The CDR3 DNA sequence: TGTGCCAGCAGCGCCCTAGCGGGGGGCACAGATACGCAGTATTTT. This gives the protein CASSALAGGTDTQYF.

V gene TRBV28 combines with J gene TRBJ1-4; 10 bases match TRBD1. The CDR3 is 15 residues long. Unmatched junction bases numbered 6, after V lost 6 bases and J lost 5 bases. Germline V CDR1 and CDR2: MDHEN, SYDVKM. The CDR3 is CASSQTGGRNEKLFF. The CDR3 nucleotides are TGTGCCAGCAGCCAGACAGGGGGCAGGAATGAAAAACTGTTTTTT.

The chain couples TRBV2 to TRBJ1-2, with TRBD1 as a possible D gene (5 bases). V was trimmed by 7 bases and J by 5 bases, leaving 20 bases between them. This CDR3 has 15 residues. Germline-derived CDR1 and CDR2 are SNHLY and FYNNEI. In DNA, the CDR3 is TGTGCCAGCAAGGGGTCGGGGGGGAAAGGTTATGGCTACACCTTC. It yields the protein CASKGSGGKGYGYTF.

V and J are TRBV12-5 and TRBJ1-1, with D unclear. V was shortened by 8 bases and J by 0 bases, with 19 bases between the two germline ends. CDR1 is LGHNT, CDR2 FRNRAP, per germline. The length of the CDR3 is 16 residues. The CDR3 DNA is TGTGCTAGTAACCCCGAACCTACGGTCATGAACACTGAAGCTTTCTTT. Its translation is CASNPEPTVMNTEAFF.

This clone was recorded once. The chain has TRBV10-2 and TRBJ2-7; no reliable D call. This CDR3 comprises 14 residues. The germline CDR1 and CDR2 sequences are WSHSY and SAAADI. V lost 6 bases, J lost 6 bases, and 18 bases lay in between. The CDR3, as DNA: TGCGCCAGCAGGAACCGCGGACGATCGTCCGAGCAGTACTTC. Its translation is CASRNRGRSSEQYF.

The chain employs TRBV5-6 and TRBJ1-6; D remains unclear. Germline CDR1 SGHDT, CDR2 YYEEEE. This CDR3 has 16 residues. V dropped 4 bases and J dropped 7 bases, with 18 bases sitting between them. The chain's CDR3 is CASSPPRRGRNSPLHF. The CDR3 region has the DNA TGTGCCAGCAGCCCCCCCCGTAGAGGGCGGAATTCACCCCTCCACTTT.

The chain uses TRBV5-6 and TRBJ2-1; no definite D call. This CDR3 contains 14 residues. The germline V and J ends were trimmed by 1 base and 7 bases, with 12 bases remaining between them. Germline CDR1 and CDR2: SGHDT and YYEEEE. CDR3 residues: CASSLPIQLNEQFF. CDR3 nucleotides: TGTGCCAGCAGCTTGCCCATACAGTTGAATGAGCAGTTCTTC.

The J gene is TRBJ2-1, the V gene TRBV27; unclear D gene. The V end lost 5 bases, the J end lost 0 bases, and 17 bases lay between the germline ends. The CDR3 is 17 residues long. Germline V gene data show CDR1 as MNHEY and CDR2 as SMNVEV (reference sequence). The CDR3 loop reads CASSTLARSSSYNEQFF. CDR3 coding DNA: TGTGCCAGCAGTACACTCGCAAGGTCCAGCTCCTACAATGAGCAGTTCTTC.

This clone is labeled medium-sized. The V call is TRBV28, the J call TRBJ1-2; D is possibly TRBD1 (6 bases). The V end lost 3 bases, the J end lost 3 bases, and 20 bases lay between the germline ends. The germline V gene has CDR1 MDHEN and CDR2 SYDVKM. The CDR3 spans 17 residues. Here the CDR3 reads CASSFRMTQGGYYGYTF. CDR3 nucleotides: TGTGCCAGCAGTTTCCGTATGACACAGGGAGGGTACTATGGCTACACCTTC.

The chain couples TRBV7-3 to TRBJ2-1, with 15 bases identical to TRBD2. The J segment lost 9 bases and the V segment lost 5 bases, leaving 11 bases of the junction unmatched. CDR1 SGHTA and CDR2 FQGTGA come from the germline V gene. The CDR3 is 17 amino acids. The CDR3 here is CASSPRTSGGVVGEQFF. In DNA form, the CDR3 reads TGTGCCAGCAGCCCTCGGACTAGCGGGGGGGTCGTCGGTGAGCAGTTCTTC.

This clone was counted only a few times. V and J are TRBV6-1 and TRBJ2-7; D perhaps matches TRBD2 (6 bases). The CDR3 has 13 residues. Germline loops: CDR1 MNHNS, CDR2 SASEGT. The V gene lost 10 bases and the J gene lost 5 bases, with 18 bases spanning the gap. The CDR3 DNA follows: TGTGCCACCGCATTCGGGGGTAGGGACGAGCAGTACTTC. It codes for CATAFGGRDEQYF.

V gene TRBV7-8 combines with J gene TRBJ1-2; 10 bases fit TRBD1. Germline V gives CDR1 SGHVS, CDR2 FQNEAQ. V lost 2 bases and J lost 4; bases outside the gene matches: 7. This CDR3 has 16 residues. The DNA of the CDR3 is TGTGCCAGCAGCTTAAACCGGGACAGGGGCTTCTATGGCTACACCTTC. Its protein product is CASSLNRDRGFYGYTF. The variable domain in full, completed from reference TRBV7-8 and TRBJ1-2, reads GAGVSQSPRYKVAKRGQDVALRCDPISGHVSLFWYQQALGQGPEFLTYFQNEAQLDKSGLPSDRFFAERPEGSVSTLKIQRTQQEDSAVYLCASSLNRDRGFYGYTFGSGTRLTVV.

V and J are TRBV6-5 and TRBJ2-5; a weak D match, TRBD1 (6 bases). Germline V gene lookup returns CDR1 MNHEY and CDR2 SVGAGI. The CDR3 totals 13 residues. Trimming removed 8 bases from V and 4 bases from J, with 14 bases in between. The chain's CDR3 is CASRETGRETQYF. As DNA, the CDR3 is TGTGCCAGCCGTGAAACAGGGAGAGAGACCCAGTACTTC.

This clone turned up a few times. The V call is TRBV6-1, the J call TRBJ1-3; D is unclear. With 2 bases removed from V and 3 bases from J, the gap between germline ends came to 8 bases. CDR3 length: 14 amino acids. Germline V CDR1 and CDR2: MNHNS, SASEGT. The CDR3: CASSETALGNTIYF. CDR3 DNA sequence: TGTGCCAGCAGTGAAACCGCCCTTGGAAACACCATATATTTT.

The chain links TRBV9 to TRBJ2-5; unclear D gene. Germline lookup yields CDR1 SGDLS and CDR2 YYNGEE. The ends were cut back, 4 bases at V and 5 bases at J, with 15 bases in the middle. The CDR3 covers 14 residues. CDR3 in DNA: TGTGCCAGCAGCCCAGTAGGTAATTCGGAGACCCAGTACTTC. Translated: CASSPVGNSETQYF.

This clone is classed as medium-sized (0.01 to 0.1%). The rearrangement links TRBV18 to TRBJ2-5; D remains ambiguous. The CDR3 runs to 13 residues. Looked up from germline, CDR1 is KGHSH and CDR2 is LQKENI. V was clipped by 0 bases and J by 1 base, with 3 bases between them. The CDR3 nucleotides read TGTGCCAGCTCACCACCGAGCCAAGAGACCCAGTACTTC. It specifies CASSPPSQETQYF.

The chain links TRBV7-8 to TRBJ2-1; possibly TRBD1 or TRBD2 for D (6 bases each). Trimming left V 7 bases short and J 6 bases short, with 7 bases between. Germline CDR1 and CDR2: SGHVS and FQNEAQ. The CDR3 loop spans 11 amino acids. The CDR3 is CASKGGNEQFF. In DNA form, the CDR3 reads TGTGCCAGCAAGGGGGGCAATGAGCAGTTCTTC.

Judged by abundance, this clone is medium-sized. The CDR3 sequence: CASSQERTVNSPLHF. The CDR3, as DNA: TGCGCCAGCAGCCAAGAGAGAACAGTAAATTCACCCCTCCACTTT. The rearrangement links TRBV4-1 to TRBJ1-6; no definite D call. The V and J ends lost 0 bases and 7 bases respectively, with 10 bases between them. Per germline, CDR1 MGHRA and CDR2 YSYEKL. This CDR3 is 15 amino acids long.

V usage is TRBV6-1 and J usage is TRBJ1-5, with D perhaps TRBD1 (6 bases). The CDR3 sequence is 13 residues long. Germline-derived CDR1 and CDR2 are MNHNS and SASEGT. V dropped 7 bases and J dropped 8 bases, with 15 bases sitting between them. Written as DNA, the CDR3 is TGTGCCAGCAAGGAGGGGGTCCAGGAGCCCCAGCATTTT. It translates to CASKEGVQEPQHF.

The chain joins TRBV4-3 to TRBJ2-2, with a possible D match to TRBD1 (6 bases). This CDR3 has 15 amino acids. Trimming took 1 base from V and 4 from J, leaving 10 bases between them. Germline V gene lookup returns CDR1 LGHNA and CDR2 YSLEER. The CDR3 loop is CASSQGARGTGELFF. The CDR3 nucleotides read TGCGCCAGCAGCCAAGGGGCCAGGGGCACCGGGGAGCTGTTTTTT.

Here the CDR3 DNA reads TGCAGCGTTGTGGTGGTTGGGGAGCAGTACTTC. It codes for CSVVVVGEQYF. The chain uses TRBV29-1 and TRBJ2-7; D unresolved. Germline assignment: CDR1 SQVTM and CDR2 ANQGSEA. The CDR3 length is 11 residues. Trimming removed 4 bases at V and 7 bases at J, with 11 bases between.

J is TRBJ1-1 and V is TRBV18; D is possibly TRBD1 (6 bases). The CDR3 is 18 residues long. The V gene lost 1 base and the J gene lost 0 bases, with 18 bases spanning the gap. From germline, CDR1 is KGHSH and CDR2 LQKENI. Here the CDR3 reads CASSPLTLKGGMNTEAFF. The CDR3 nucleotides are TGTGCCAGCTCACCACTTACACTGAAGGGGGGGATGAACACTGAAGCTTTCTTT.

The rearrangement joins TRBV7-2 to TRBJ2-5; tentative D call: TRBD2 (7 bases). The V end was cut by 3 bases, the J end by 2 bases, with 22 bases between. The CDR3 has 18 amino acids. Germline CDR1 SGHTA, CDR2 FQGNSA. The CDR3 coding sequence is TGTGCCAGCAGCTTGTGGGGGCCTATGAGGGGGGGACAAGAGACCCAGTACTTC. This codes for CASSLWGPMRGGQETQYF.